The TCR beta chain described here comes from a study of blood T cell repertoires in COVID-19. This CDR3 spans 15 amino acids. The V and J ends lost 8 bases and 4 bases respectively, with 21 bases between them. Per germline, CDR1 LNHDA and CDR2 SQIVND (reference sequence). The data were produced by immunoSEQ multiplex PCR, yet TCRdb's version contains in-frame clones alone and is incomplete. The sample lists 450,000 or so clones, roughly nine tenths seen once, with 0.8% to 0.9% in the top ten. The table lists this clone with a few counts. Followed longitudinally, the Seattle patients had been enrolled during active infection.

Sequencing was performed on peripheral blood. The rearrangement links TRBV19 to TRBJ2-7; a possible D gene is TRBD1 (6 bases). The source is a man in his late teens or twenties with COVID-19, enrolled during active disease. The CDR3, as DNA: TGTGCCAGTGGGTCCTTACAGGGACCCCCGTACGAGCAGTACTTC. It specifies CASGSLQGPPYEQYF.